This TCR beta chain was identified in a study of CD4 T cells in relation to SARS-CoV-2 and coronaviruses. Trimming shortened V by 7 bases and J by 1 base, and 13 bases separated the two germline ends. The length of the CDR3 is 14 residues. Looked up from germline, CDR1 is SNHLY and CDR2 is FYNNEI. Profiling relied on immunoSEQ multiplex PCR, and the TCRdb table lists in-frame clones only, not all of them. The table includes tens of thousands of clones, roughly 80% detected once. A remark on this clone: The antigen is not known.

CD4+ T cells from unexposed donors were obtained before the COVID-19 pandemic (2011-2018). CD4+ T cells were isolated from the cells after 10 days of culture. V and J are TRBV2 and TRBJ2-5, with TRBD2 as a possible D gene (5 bases). The sequence came from a human donor in good health. Sequences were obtained from CD4+ T cells from PBMCs, cultured in vitro. The CDR3: CASMEEALQETQYF. CDR3 nucleotide sequence: TGTGCCAGCATGGAGGAGGCTCTCCAAGAGACCCAGTACTTC.